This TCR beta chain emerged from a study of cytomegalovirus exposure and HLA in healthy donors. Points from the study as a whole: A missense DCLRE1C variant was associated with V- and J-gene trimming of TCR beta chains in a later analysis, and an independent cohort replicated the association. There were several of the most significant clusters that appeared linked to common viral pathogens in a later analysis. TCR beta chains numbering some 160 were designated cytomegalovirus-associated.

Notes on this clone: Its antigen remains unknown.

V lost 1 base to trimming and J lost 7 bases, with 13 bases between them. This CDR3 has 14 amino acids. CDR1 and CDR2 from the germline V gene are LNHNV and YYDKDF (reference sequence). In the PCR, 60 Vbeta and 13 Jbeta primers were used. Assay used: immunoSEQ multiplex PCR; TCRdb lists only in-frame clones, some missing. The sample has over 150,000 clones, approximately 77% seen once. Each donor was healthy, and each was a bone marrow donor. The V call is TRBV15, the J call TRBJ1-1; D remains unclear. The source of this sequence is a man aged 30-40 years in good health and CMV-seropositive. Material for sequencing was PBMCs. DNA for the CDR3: TGTGCCACCAGCAGAGCAGGCAGCAATATTGAAGCTTTCTTT. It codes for CATSRAGSNIEAFF. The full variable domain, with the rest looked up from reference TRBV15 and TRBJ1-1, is DAMVIQNPRYQVTQFGKPVTLSCSQTLNHNVMYWYQQKSSQAPKLLFHYYDKDFNNEADTPDNFQSRRPNTSFCFLDIRSPGLGDTAMYLCATSRAGSNIEAFFGQGTRLTVV.